This record covers a single T cell receptor beta chain. Per the authors' pipeline: Estimation of nucleated cell counts was performed using reference gene primer amplification. Assay: immunoSEQ multiplex PCR; the TCRdb copy retains only in-frame clones and omits some. V and J calls and clone size are those listed in that table; D and trimming were worked out from the DNA. The sample contains about 74,000 clones, 75% of which appear only once. The data were obtained in a study of blood T cell repertoires in COVID-19. CDR3 length equals 14 residues. Per germline, CDR1 LGHDT and CDR2 YNNKEL (reference sequence). V was clipped by 1 base and J by 10 bases, with 13 bases between them.

The gene calls are TRBV3-1 (or the pseudogene TRBV3-2) and TRBJ1-4; a possible D gene is TRBD1 (6 bases). This clonotype originated in a man aged 65 to 85 with acute or convalescent COVID-19. Sample: peripheral blood. The CDR3 DNA follows: TGTGCCAGCAGCCAAGGGACAGCTGCGGGAAAACTGTTTTTT. This encodes CASSQGTAAGKLFF.